These 10 T cell receptor beta chains were all obtained from the same sample, sequenced in a study of OX40 agonist ivuxolimab in advanced cancers. TCRdb's copy holds only in-frame clones and misses some; the assay was immunoSEQ multiplex PCR. The sample gives some 86,000 clones, about 90% of which show up once; about 8.7% is in the top ten. This specimen consisted of CD4+ or CD8+ T cells sorted from blood, obtained in a trial of the OX40 agonist ivuxolimab. The receptor source for this set is an adult with an advanced solid tumor such as melanoma, head and neck, liver or kidney cancer.

The V and J genes are TRBV4-2 and TRBJ2-2, with 8 positions matching TRBD1. The germline V gene has CDR1 LGHNA and CDR2 YNFKEQ. The length of the CDR3 is 17 residues. V was clipped by 1 base and J by 5 bases; unmatched bases: 9. Written as DNA, the CDR3 is TGTGCCAGCAGCCAAGCCGCGGACAGGGAGTGGACCGGGGAGCTGTTTTTT. It specifies CASSQAADREWTGELFF.

CDR3 nucleotide sequence: TGTGCCATCAGTGCAGGGACCGGGGAGCTGTTTTTT. It specifies CAISAGTGELFF. The J gene is TRBJ2-2, the V gene TRBV10-3, with D maybe TRBD1 (5 bases). V was cut by 4 bases and J by 5 bases, with 5 bases left in between. Germline assignment: CDR1 ENHRY and CDR2 SYGVKD. CDR3 size: 12 residues.

The chain couples TRBV7-2 to TRBJ2-3; D remains unclear. The CDR3 length is 15 residues. The V end was cut by 2 bases, the J end by 1 base, with 10 bases between. CDR1 SGHTA and CDR2 FQGNSA come from the germline V gene. The CDR3 DNA sequence: TGTGCCAGCAGCTTATACGGAACACGCACAGATACGCAGTATTTT. The encoded protein is CASSLYGTRTDTQYF.

J is TRBJ1-1 and V is TRBV7-9, with 9 bases identical to TRBD1. This CDR3 is built from 12 residues. Germline CDR1 and CDR2: SEHNR and FQNEAQ (reference sequence). The J segment lost 4 bases and the V segment lost 11 bases, leaving 5 bases of the junction unmatched. Here the CDR3 reads CAELTGGTEAFF. DNA for the CDR3: TGTGCCGAGCTGACAGGGGGCACTGAAGCTTTCTTT.

This chain connects TRBV4-2 to TRBJ2-3; D remains ambiguous. CDR1 is LGHNA, CDR2 YNFKEQ, per germline. V shed 7 bases and J shed 4 bases, with 15 bases lying between them. The CDR3 loop spans 14 amino acids. The CDR3 protein is CASNGEPRPDTQYF. In DNA form, the CDR3 reads TGTGCCAGCAATGGGGAACCCCGCCCAGATACGCAGTATTTT.

The J gene is TRBJ1-2, the V gene TRBV25-1; 8 bases align to TRBD1. This CDR3 is 12 amino acids long. Per the germline V gene, CDR1 is MGHDK and CDR2 is SYGVNS. V shed 3 bases and J 7 bases; nucleotides not matched to a gene: 1. CDR3 region: CASSEDRAGYTF. The CDR3 DNA follows: TGTGCCAGCAGTGAGGACAGGGCTGGCTACACCTTC.

This clone came up once. J is TRBJ2-7 and V is TRBV13; TRBD1 matches at 10 bases. This CDR3 contains 13 residues. Germline CDR1 PRHDT, CDR2 FYEKMQ (reference sequence). Germline trimming cut 10 bases from V and 3 bases from J; bases unmatched to any gene: 6. The CDR3 DNA reads as TGTGCCACAACCGGGACAGGGGACTACGAGCAGTACTTC. Its protein is CATTGTGDYEQYF.

This chain links TRBV30 with TRBJ2-1; a weak D match, TRBD2 (6 bases). The CDR3 is made up of 13 amino acids. Germline CDR1 and CDR2: GTSNPN and SVGIG (reference sequence). V lost 6 bases and J lost 2, with 11 bases in between. In nucleotides, the CDR3 is TGTGCCTGCAACACGGGGGCCTACAATGAGCAGTTCTTC. Amino acid sequence: CACNTGAYNEQFF.

V is TRBV28 and J is TRBJ1-5; a possible D gene is TRBD1 (6 bases). Germline V gene lookup returns CDR1 MDHEN and CDR2 SYDVKM. V shed 8 bases and J shed 4 bases, with 12 bases lying between them. This CDR3 contains 13 residues. The CDR3 sequence is CASGYGTNQPQHF. The CDR3, as DNA: TGTGCCAGCGGCTACGGGACAAATCAGCCCCAGCATTTT.

This chain uses TRBV6-6 with TRBJ2-3; D is unclear. Germline CDR1 and CDR2: MNHNY and SVGAGI (reference sequence). The CDR3 is 13 amino acids. Trimming took 11 bases from V and 0 from J, leaving 12 bases between them. CDR3 DNA: TGTGCCGGCTCGGGTCCTAGCACAGATACGCAGTATTTT. This codes for CAGSGPSTDTQYF.